This is a list of T cell receptor beta chains from one sample in a study of blood T cells in healthy people across ages. TCRdb reprocessed the 5' RACE reads with MiXCR, giving one entry per CDR3 protein. The data hold approximately 960,000 distinct CDR3 sequences, with under 35% observed a single time. These records were also assigned to another study, of T cells of mothers and their children.

The sequencing input was blood. The receptors stem from a woman aged 40 to 55 in good health. The CDR3 runs from the conserved cysteine through the conserved F or W. The order of the fields is J gene, D gene, V gene, clone size, CDR3 DNA, CDR3 protein. A D gene is named only where the DNA matches it firmly. Some rows mark clone size as missing; the rest say once, few, many or name a class of expanded clone.

>TRBJ2-1|.|TRBV10-2|few
TGCGCCAGCAGAGTCCGCAGGGGAATCAACAATGAGCAGTTCTTC
CASRVRRGINNEQFF
>TRBJ2-3|.|TRBV7-3|few
TGTGCCAGCAGCTCCATCGGCCCTCCGGCCACAGATACGCAGTATTTT
CASSSIGPPATDTQYF
>TRBJ2-1|.|TRBV2|.
TGTGCCAGCAGTGTAGGACAGCCCAATGAGCAGTTCTTC
CASSVGQPNEQFF
>TRBJ1-1|.|TRBV5-1|few
TGCGCCAGCAGCATCAGCGGGGGGGACACTGAAGCTTTCTTT
CASSISGGDTEAFF
>TRBJ1-1|.|TRBV7-9|many
TGTGCCAGCAGCCCCCCGGCGGACACTGAAGCTTTCTTT
CASSPPADTEAFF
>TRBJ2-5|.|TRBV10-3|.
TGTGCCATCAGTGAGTCGAGCAGCGAAGAGACCCAGTACTTC
CAISESSSEETQYF
>TRBJ1-6|.|TRBV6-1|.
TGTGCCAGCAACTTGGACGACTCGGGGGCTGTATCCTATAATTCACCCCTCCACTTT
CASNLDDSGAVSYNSPLHF
>TRBJ2-2|TRBD1|TRBV29-1|.
TGCAGCGCCGGGACAGCAGTCACCGGGGAGCTGTTTTTT
CSAGTAVTGELFF
>TRBJ2-7|TRBD1|TRBV20-1|once
TGCAGTGCTCCGAGGACAGGGTTGACATACGAGCAGTACTTC
CSAPRTGLTYEQYF
>TRBJ1-6|.|TRBV6-5|few
TGTGCCAGCAGTTACGGAGCAGGAATAATTTCACCCCTCCACTTT
CASSYGAGIISPLHF
>TRBJ2-5|.|TRBV9|.
TGTGCCAGCAGCTCAGGAAGAATGGAGACCCAGTACTTC
CASSSGRMETQYF
>TRBJ2-7|.|TRBV28|few
TGTGCCAGCAGCGTACCCCAAATAAGCTCCTACGAGCAGTACTTC
CASSVPQISSYEQYF
>TRBJ2-1|.|TRBV25-1|many
TGTGCCAGCAGAGGATATTACAATGAGCAGTTCTTC
CASRGYYNEQFF
>TRBJ2-4|.|TRBV12-3/TRBV12-4|many
TGTGCCAGCGGGGGCGGGGTTGGAAACATTCAGTACTTC
CASGGGVGNIQYF
>TRBJ1-1|.|TRBV10-3|.
TGTGCCGGACGCAGGGAAGAGGACACTGAAGCTTTCTTT
CAGRREEDTEAFF
>TRBJ2-3|.|TRBV28|.
TGTGCCAGCAGTTTACGCGTGACCACAGATACGCAGTATTTT
CASSLRVTTDTQYF
>TRBJ2-1|.|TRBV12-3/TRBV12-4|few
TGTGCCAGCAGTCCTATAGGGTCCCCCTACAATGAGCAGTTCTTC
CASSPIGSPYNEQFF
>TRBJ2-3|.|TRBV18|many
TGTGCCAGCTCACCAACGAGGGGAGGTCGAGGAGCAGATACGCAGTATTTT
CASSPTRGGRGADTQYF
>TRBJ2-1|TRBD1|TRBV9|few
TGTGCCAGCAGCGGGCCGGACAGGGCCTCCGATAAGGGGCAGTTCTTC
CASSGPDRASDKGQFF
>TRBJ1-2|.|TRBV14|few
TGTGCCAGCAGCCAATCAAACCCTGGCTACACCTTC
CASSQSNPGYTF
>TRBJ2-5|.|TRBV4-1|few
TGCGCCAGCAGCCAGCAGGAGTCCACCCAGTACTTC
CASSQQESTQYF
>TRBJ2-1|TRBD2|TRBV20-1|few
TGCAGTGCTAGAGTGGCTAGCGGGGGGTTCATTGAGCAGTTCTTC
CSARVASGGFIEQFF
>TRBJ2-5|TRBD2|TRBV10-3|many
TGTGCCATCAGTGAGTCCGGCGGACTAGCGGGAGAGACCCAGTACTTC
CAISESGGLAGETQYF
>TRBJ2-1|TRBD1|TRBV24-1|few
TGTGCCACCAGCCTCGGGGGACAGGGGGGAGCCTACAATGAGCAGTTCTTC
CATSLGGQGGAYNEQFF
>TRBJ2-3|.|TRBV10-3|.
TGTGCCATCAGGAGCCCGAATGCGGGAGATACGCAGTATTTT
CAIRSPNAGDTQYF
>TRBJ2-2|.|TRBV7-2|few
TGTGCCAGCAGCTTAGGCCAGGTCGGGGACACCGGGGAGCTGTTTTTT
CASSLGQVGDTGELFF
>TRBJ2-4|TRBD1|TRBV7-2|.
TGTGCCAGCATCAGGGGGCGCCCCCGGGGGACGTCCCTCTCCTACAATGAGCAGTACTTC
CASIRGRPRGTSLSYNEQYF
>TRBJ2-4|.|TRBV5-1|many
TGCGCCAGCAACTTGTCGCCAGGGTTGGCCAAAAACATTCAGTACTTC
CASNLSPGLAKNIQYF
>TRBJ2-1|.|TRBV7-9|.
TGTGCCGGCAGCTTAGGAGATGAGCAGTTCTTC
CAGSLGDEQFF
>TRBJ1-2|.|TRBV7-2|.
TGTGCCAGCAGTCCTACAGGGCGAGGAAGCTACACCTTC
CASSPTGRGSYTF
>TRBJ1-2|TRBD1|TRBV7-2|.
TGTGCCAGCAGCTTACCTGACAGGGCGGACTATGGCTACACCTTC
CASSLPDRADYGYTF
>TRBJ2-3|.|TRBV19|few
TGTGCCAGTAGTATCCCAACAGATACGCAGTATTTT
CASSIPTDTQYF
>TRBJ2-7|.|TRBV7-2|.
TGTGCCAGCAGCTTACAGGTGGCCTACGAACAGTACTTC
CASSLQVAYEQYF
>TRBJ2-3|TRBD1|TRBV6-5|many
TGTGCCAGCAGTCTACAGGGGATCACAGATACGCAGTATTTT
CASSLQGITDTQYF
>TRBJ1-4|.|TRBV18|once
TGTGCCAGCTCACCCTACGGTCCCGGGACACAGAATGAAAAACTGTTTTTT
CASSPYGPGTQNEKLFF
>TRBJ2-4|.|TRBV11-1|few
TGTGCCAGCAGCCTCAAGCCTATAACCGACAATGAGCAGTACTTC
CASSLKPITDNEQYF
>TRBJ2-3|.|TRBV7-3|.
TGTGCCAGCAGCCCCGGCCCGCGGAATACAGATACGCAGTATTTT
CASSPGPRNTDTQYF